Listed below are T cell receptor beta chains from one sample, sequenced in a study of graft-versus-host responses after intestinal transplantation. This table comes from immunoSEQ multiplex PCR, and its TCRdb copy is limited to in-frame clones, with some not included. The sample gives around 110,000 clones, roughly 86% of which show up once; around 0.7% is in the top ten. Antigens for these TCRs are unknown. This specimen consisted of unstimulated CD4+ T cells sorted from spleen or lymph node cells, obtained before transplant. These receptors originate from a human donor who was the organ donor for an intestinal transplant. Each CDR3 is given with its conserved first and last residue. Fields, in order: J gene, clone size, D gene, V gene, CDR3 DNA, CDR3 protein. A D gene is named only where the DNA matches it firmly. Clone size is not always given. Where it is, it says once, few, many or a class for expanded clones.

J gene: TRBJ1-4; clone size: NA; D gene: NA; V gene: TRBV6-1; CDR3 DNA: TGTGCCAGCAGTCGACGGGCAACTAATGAAAAACTGTTTTTT; CDR3 protein: CASSRRATNEKLFF
J gene: TRBJ1-4; clone size: few; D gene: TRBD1; V gene: TRBV19; CDR3 DNA: TGTGCCAGTATTGGTCAGGGGGGGAAGTATGAAAAACTGTTTTTT; CDR3 protein: CASIGQGGKYEKLFF
J gene: TRBJ2-7; clone size: NA; D gene: NA; V gene: TRBV13; CDR3 DNA: TGTGCCAGCGCATCTAACAGGTTATCCGAGCAGTACTTC; CDR3 protein: CASASNRLSEQYF
J gene: TRBJ2-2; clone size: NA; D gene: NA; V gene: TRBV11-2; CDR3 DNA: TGTGCCAGCAGCTTTTTAAACACCGGGGAGCTGTTTTTT; CDR3 protein: CASSFLNTGELFF
J gene: TRBJ1-1; clone size: NA; D gene: NA; V gene: TRBV6-5; CDR3 DNA: TGTGCCAGCAGTTACTCGATTTCGGGCACTGAAGCTTTCTTT; CDR3 protein: CASSYSISGTEAFF
J gene: TRBJ1-4; clone size: NA; D gene: TRBD1; V gene: TRBV2; CDR3 DNA: TGTGCCAGCAGTGAGGGACAGGGGAGGATTGAAAAACTGTTTTTT; CDR3 protein: CASSEGQGRIEKLFF
J gene: TRBJ2-3; clone size: NA; D gene: TRBD2; V gene: TRBV6-6; CDR3 DNA: TGTGCCAGCAGTTACCGGACTAGAGCCACAGATACGCAGTATTTT; CDR3 protein: CASSYRTRATDTQYF
J gene: TRBJ2-1; clone size: NA; D gene: TRBD2; V gene: TRBV5-4; CDR3 DNA: TGTGCCAGCAGCTTGGCCCCGGGAGGGGTTCTAGATGAGCAGTTCTTC; CDR3 protein: CASSLAPGGVLDEQFF
J gene: TRBJ1-2; clone size: NA; D gene: NA; V gene: TRBV11-2; CDR3 DNA: TGTGCCAGCAGCGGTGGGGCAGGGGCTCATTATGGCTACACCTTC; CDR3 protein: CASSGGAGAHYGYTF
J gene: TRBJ2-5; clone size: once; D gene: NA; V gene: TRBV7-2; CDR3 DNA: TGTGCCAGCAGCCCCAAAAGGGGAGACGAGACCCAGTACTTC; CDR3 protein: CASSPKRGDETQYF
J gene: TRBJ1-1; clone size: NA; D gene: NA; V gene: TRBV28; CDR3 DNA: TGTGCCAGCAGTTCCTCCCGGGACCTTGAAGCTTTCTTT; CDR3 protein: CASSSSRDLEAFF
J gene: TRBJ2-7; clone size: NA; D gene: TRBD2; V gene: TRBV5-4; CDR3 DNA: TGTGCCAGCAGCTTGCAGCTATCTTACGCGGGAGGGCCTGGCGAGCAGTACTTC; CDR3 protein: CASSLQLSYAGGPGEQYF
J gene: TRBJ2-7; clone size: NA; D gene: TRBD1; V gene: TRBV5-4; CDR3 DNA: TGTGCCAGCAGCCCGACCAGAACGTTCGGGACAGGAACCTACGAGCAGTACTTC; CDR3 protein: CASSPTRTFGTGTYEQYF
J gene: TRBJ2-2; clone size: NA; D gene: NA; V gene: TRBV18; CDR3 DNA: TGTGCCAGCTCACCAGGAGGTAGAATCACCGGGGAGCTGTTTTTT; CDR3 protein: CASSPGGRITGELFF
J gene: TRBJ1-1; clone size: NA; D gene: NA; V gene: TRBV6-1; CDR3 DNA: TGTGCCACAGCCAACACTGAAGCTTTCTTT; CDR3 protein: CATANTEAFF
J gene: TRBJ2-7; clone size: NA; D gene: TRBD2; V gene: TRBV7-2; CDR3 DNA: TGTGCCAGCAGCTTAGTTCTGGCGGGAGGCTCCCCCTACGAGCAGTACTTC; CDR3 protein: CASSLVLAGGSPYEQYF
J gene: TRBJ2-4; clone size: NA; D gene: NA; V gene: TRBV2; CDR3 DNA: TGTGCCAGCAACCCACCGGACCGGTATTTTATTCAGTACTTC; CDR3 protein: CASNPPDRYFIQYF
J gene: TRBJ2-2; clone size: few; D gene: NA; V gene: TRBV7-9; CDR3 DNA: TGTGCCTTCGGAGGAAACACCGGGGAGCTGTTTTTT; CDR3 protein: CAFGGNTGELFF
J gene: TRBJ2-7; clone size: NA; D gene: TRBD2; V gene: TRBV7-9; CDR3 DNA: TGTGCCAGCAGCCGGGCGGGGGTGGAGGAGCAGTACTTC; CDR3 protein: CASSRAGVEEQYF
J gene: TRBJ2-3; clone size: NA; D gene: TRBD2; V gene: TRBV7-3; CDR3 DNA: TGTGCCAGCAGCTTAACCGGGAGGACAGATACGCAGTATTTT; CDR3 protein: CASSLTGRTDTQYF
J gene: TRBJ2-3; clone size: NA; D gene: NA; V gene: TRBV5-6; CDR3 DNA: TGTGCCAGCAGCTTGGAACGATTGGCAGATACGCAGTATTTT; CDR3 protein: CASSLERLADTQYF
J gene: TRBJ1-1; clone size: NA; D gene: NA; V gene: TRBV5-5; CDR3 DNA: TGTGCCAGCAGCTTTGTGGGCATGAACACTGAAGCTTTCTTT; CDR3 protein: CASSFVGMNTEAFF
J gene: TRBJ1-3; clone size: NA; D gene: NA; V gene: TRBV7-2; CDR3 DNA: TGTGCCAGCAGCTTAGAGTACAGCGGAAACACCATATATTTT; CDR3 protein: CASSLEYSGNTIYF
J gene: TRBJ2-2; clone size: NA; D gene: NA; V gene: TRBV6-5; CDR3 DNA: TGTGCCTCCCGACGGAGCGGGGAGCTGTTTTTT; CDR3 protein: CASRRSGELFF
J gene: TRBJ2-1; clone size: NA; D gene: TRBD2; V gene: TRBV7-9; CDR3 DNA: TGTGCCAGCAGCCCCAGCGGGGTCTTAGATGAGCAGTTCTTC; CDR3 protein: CASSPSGVLDEQFF
J gene: TRBJ2-3; clone size: NA; D gene: NA; V gene: TRBV5-1; CDR3 DNA: TGCGCCAGCAGCTTGAATTTTCGGGTGGGGGGCACAGATACGCAGTATTTT; CDR3 protein: CASSLNFRVGGTDTQYF
J gene: TRBJ1-5; clone size: NA; D gene: NA; V gene: TRBV6-5; CDR3 DNA: TGTGCCAGCAGTTACTCGACAGTCGGTCAGCCCCAGCATTTT; CDR3 protein: CASSYSTVGQPQHF
J gene: TRBJ1-1; clone size: NA; D gene: NA; V gene: TRBV19; CDR3 DNA: TGTGCCAGTAGTATAGGACAGAACACTGAAGCTTTCTTT; CDR3 protein: CASSIGQNTEAFF
J gene: TRBJ2-7; clone size: NA; D gene: NA; V gene: TRBV7-2; CDR3 DNA: TGTGCCAGCAGCTTAGCCGGGGGTTTCAGCTCCTACGAGCAGTACTTC; CDR3 protein: CASSLAGGFSSYEQYF
J gene: TRBJ2-7; clone size: NA; D gene: NA; V gene: TRBV19; CDR3 DNA: TGTGCCAGTAGCCCCCGGGGGGCCAACTACGAGCAGTACTTC; CDR3 protein: CASSPRGANYEQYF
J gene: TRBJ2-7; clone size: NA; D gene: TRBD1; V gene: TRBV6-5; CDR3 DNA: TGTGCCAGCAGTTACGGGGGACAGGGGGACCTCTACGAGCAGTACTTC; CDR3 protein: CASSYGGQGDLYEQYF
J gene: TRBJ1-2; clone size: NA; D gene: NA; V gene: TRBV5-1; CDR3 DNA: TGCGCCAGCAGCTTGGGGGGCGCCATGGATGGCTACACCTTC; CDR3 protein: CASSLGGAMDGYTF
J gene: TRBJ2-5; clone size: NA; D gene: TRBD1; V gene: TRBV2; CDR3 DNA: TGTGCCAGCAGCGGTTGGACAGGGGTTCAAGAGACCCAGTACTTC; CDR3 protein: CASSGWTGVQETQYF
J gene: TRBJ2-7; clone size: few; D gene: NA; V gene: TRBV2; CDR3 DNA: TGTGCCAGCAGTGAAACAGATTACGAGCAGTACTTC; CDR3 protein: CASSETDYEQYF
J gene: TRBJ2-2; clone size: once; D gene: NA; V gene: TRBV5-1; CDR3 DNA: TGCGCCAGCAGCTTGGTTGCAATCCCGGGGAACACCGGGGAGCTGTTTTTT; CDR3 protein: CASSLVAIPGNTGELFF
J gene: TRBJ2-5; clone size: NA; D gene: TRBD1; V gene: TRBV7-9; CDR3 DNA: TGTGCCAGCAGCGCCTACAGGGGTGAGACCCAGTACTTC; CDR3 protein: CASSAYRGETQYF
J gene: TRBJ2-2; clone size: few; D gene: NA; V gene: TRBV6-5; CDR3 DNA: TGTGCCAGCAGTTATGGGACAAAGAACACCGGGGAGCTGTTTTTT; CDR3 protein: CASSYGTKNTGELFF